The 25 T cell receptor beta chains below were found in one sample sequenced in a study of early T cells in non-severe SARS-CoV-2 infection. Via MiXCR, TCRdb re-called the 5' RACE reads, giving one row per CDR3 protein. The data contain around 76,000 distinct CDR3 sequences, about 11% of them singletons. Sample: whole blood. These TCRs come from an adult who was a healthcare worker with PCR-confirmed SARS-CoV-2 infection or an uninfected control (not recorded which).

This clonotype was seen repeatedly, ten times or more. The chain is built from TRBV4-2 and TRBJ1-6, with D possibly being TRBD1 (6 bases). Trimming removed 0 bases from V and 10 bases from J, with 16 bases in between. Germline CDR1 reads LGHNA; CDR2 reads YNFKEQ. This CDR3 spans 16 amino acids. The CDR3 spells CASSQDLGGKISPLHF. In nucleotides, the CDR3 is TGTGCCAGCAGCCAAGATCTAGGGGGGAAGATCTCACCCCTCCACTTT.

This clonotype was seen only a few times. J is TRBJ1-2 and V is TRBV7-9; D not certain. This CDR3 region has 10 residues. Germline values: CDR1 SEHNR, CDR2 FQNEAQ (reference sequence). V lost 2 bases, J lost 14 bases, and 9 bases lay in between. The CDR3 DNA reads as TGTGCCAGCAGCTTACGAGTTTATACCTTC. Encoded protein: CASSLRVYTF.

The chain employs TRBV7-2 and TRBJ2-1; D tentatively reads TRBD1 or TRBD2 (6 bases each). Germline V gene sequence: CDR1 SGHTA, CDR2 FQGNSA. V was shortened by 1 base and J by 8 bases, with 12 bases between the two germline ends. The length of the CDR3 is 14 residues. Here the CDR3 reads CASSLGYGGDEQFF. CDR3 nucleotide sequence: TGTGCCAGCAGCTTAGGTTACGGGGGCGATGAGCAGTTCTTC.

In this sample, this clonotype turned up many times. The genes are TRBV4-1 and TRBJ2-7; D might be TRBD1 (6 bases). Per the germline V gene, CDR1 is MGHRA and CDR2 is YSYEKL. The CDR3 runs 13 residues. V was shortened by 5 bases and J by 6 bases, with 14 bases between the two germline ends. Written as DNA, the CDR3 is TGCGCCAGCAGCGGGGGCGCCGGCGCCGAGCAGTACTTC. As protein: CASSGGAGAEQYF.

CDR3 region: CASSQGIGAQETQYF. The CDR3 DNA follows: TGCGCCAGCAGCCAAGGTATAGGCGCCCAAGAGACCCAGTACTTC. The V and J genes are TRBV4-1 and TRBJ2-5; D ambiguous. The CDR3 runs to 15 residues. Germline CDR1 MGHRA, CDR2 YSYEKL. Between the trimmed V and J ends, which lost 1 base and 1 base, there was a span of 10 bases.

This chain links TRBV30 with TRBJ1-6, with TRBD1 identical over 7 bases. V dropped 1 base and J dropped 5; count of bases not matched to a gene: 2. Germline-derived CDR1 and CDR2 are GTSNPN and SVGIG (reference sequence). CDR3 size: 14 residues. CDR3 protein: CAWSGDSNNSPLHF. DNA for the CDR3: TGTGCCTGGAGTGGGGACAGCAATAATTCACCCCTCCACTTT.

A few counts support this clonotype. The gene calls are TRBV3-1 and TRBJ2-6, with 11 bases aligning to TRBD1. CDR3 size: 19 residues. Per the germline V gene, CDR1 is LGHDT and CDR2 is YNNKEL (reference sequence). V dropped 4 bases and J dropped 0; count of bases not matched to a gene: 8. CDR3 sequence (DNA): TGTGCCAGCAGCCGACGGGACAGGGGGTACAGCTCTGGGGCCAACGTCCTGACTTTC. Its translation is CASSRRDRGYSSGANVLTF. Complete variable domain (other parts from reference TRBV3-1 and TRBJ2-6): DTAVSQTPKYLVTQMGNDKSIKCEQNLGHDTMYWYKQDSKKFLKIMFSYNNKELIINETVPNRFSPKSPDKAHLNLHINSLELGDSAVYFCASSRRDRGYSSGANVLTFGAGSRLTVL.

The gene calls are TRBV7-2 and TRBJ1-5, with no clear D. Germline CDR1 and CDR2: SGHTA and FQGNSA. This CDR3 comprises 13 residues. The V and J ends lost 5 bases and 10 bases respectively, with 15 bases between them. CDR3 in amino acids: CASSPEMGSPQHF. For the CDR3, the DNA is TGTGCCAGCAGCCCAGAGATGGGTTCCCCCCAGCATTTT.

This clonotype was observed at least ten times. V and J are TRBV12-3 or TRBV12-4 and TRBJ2-6, with 8 bases lining up with TRBD1. The J segment lost 4 bases and the V segment lost 5 bases, leaving 7 bases of the junction unmatched. The CDR3 has 16 amino acids. This chain's CDR3 is CASSPGQGGGANVLTF. DNA of the CDR3: TGTGCCAGCAGTCCCGGACAGGGCGGAGGGGCCAACGTCCTGACTTTC.

This clonotype showed up many times. The J gene is TRBJ2-7, the V gene TRBV7-9, with unresolved D. Trimming left V 3 bases short and J 3 bases short, with 9 bases between. The CDR3 totals 13 residues. Germline CDR1 SEHNR, CDR2 FQNEAQ (reference sequence). The CDR3 nucleotides read TGTGCCAGCAGCTTCTACAGCGTCTACGAGCAGTACTTC. Translating gives CASSFYSVYEQYF.

This clonotype occurred many times. The J gene is TRBJ2-1, the V gene TRBV10-3, with D unresolved. The germline gives CDR1 ENHRY, CDR2 SYGVKD. There are 13 residues in the CDR3. The V end lost 0 bases, the J end lost 6 bases, and 6 bases lay between the germline ends. The CDR3: CAISESVGNEQFF. DNA of the CDR3: TGTGCCATCAGTGAGTCGGTGGGCAATGAGCAGTTCTTC.

This clonotype was counted between two and nine times. The V and J genes are TRBV11-2 and TRBJ2-7; D perhaps matches TRBD1 (8 bases). Germline assignment: CDR1 SGHAT and CDR2 FQNNGV. The CDR3 is 15 residues long. V lost 5 bases and J lost 1, with 15 bases in between. DNA of the CDR3: TGTGCCAGCAGCCCCGGACAGGGAGGGTCCTACGAGCAGTACTTC. Its translation: CASSPGQGGSYEQYF.

This chain joins TRBV7-9 and TRBJ1-1, with 9 bases identical to TRBD1. CDR3 length equals 16 residues. Trimming cost V 3 bases and J 4 bases; bases outside gene matches: 9. Germline V gives CDR1 SEHNR, CDR2 FQNEAQ (reference sequence). CDR3 sequence reads: CASSLGTGLGSTEAFF. The CDR3 DNA is TGTGCCAGCAGCTTGGGGACAGGGTTGGGGAGCACTGAAGCTTTCTTT.

This chain connects TRBV10-1 to TRBJ1-6, with 9 nucleotides matching TRBD1. The CDR3 runs to 11 residues. CDR1 is WNHNN and CDR2 is SYGVQD in the germline V gene (reference sequence). V lost 10 bases and J lost 16; bases outside the gene matches: 8. The CDR3, as DNA: TGCGCCATAGGGACAGGGAGCGATCTCCACTTT. It codes for CAIGTGSDLHF.

The chain links TRBV3-1 to TRBJ2-1, with 8 bases matching TRBD1. The J segment lost 2 bases and the V segment lost 3 bases, leaving 9 bases of the junction unmatched. CDR1 is LGHDT, CDR2 YNNKEL, per germline (reference sequence). This CDR3 region has 17 residues. The CDR3: CASSHSRGLSPYNEQFF. CDR3 in DNA: TGTGCCAGCAGCCATTCCAGGGGGCTTTCCCCCTACAATGAGCAGTTCTTC.

In its sample, this clonotype was seen a few times. The CDR3 DNA reads TGTGCCAGCAAGAACTCCTACGAGCAGTACTTC. Residues: CASKNSYEQYF. V is TRBV6-2 or TRBV6-3 and J is TRBJ2-7; D call uncertain. CDR1 and CDR2 (germline): MNHEY, SVGEGT. V gave up 7 bases and J gave up 0 bases, with 4 bases separating them. The CDR3 is 11 amino acids.

This clonotype was found a few times. This rearrangement joins TRBV7-2 to TRBJ1-1; D remains ambiguous. From germline, CDR1 is SGHTA and CDR2 FQGNSA. V was cut by 5 bases and J by 5 bases, with 18 bases left in between. The CDR3 contains 15 residues. CDR3 amino acids: CASSPWLAGETEAFF. CDR3 coding DNA: TGTGCCAGCAGCCCCTGGTTGGCCGGAGAAACTGAAGCTTTCTTT. Drawing the rest from reference TRBV7-2 and TRBJ1-1, the complete variable domain is GAGVSQSPSNKVTEKGKDVELRCDPISGHTALYWYRQSLGQGLEFLIYFQGNSAPDKSGLPSDRFSAERTGGSVSTLTIQRTQQEDSAVYLCASSPWLAGETEAFFGQGTRLTVV.

This chain connects TRBV20-1 to TRBJ2-5, with TRBD2 identical over 8 bases. CDR1 is DFQATT and CDR2 is SNEGSKA in the germline V gene (reference sequence). The CDR3 loop spans 12 amino acids. After removal of 7 bases from V and 7 bases from J, the junction contained 8 bases not matched to a gene. The CDR3 loop is CSVSGGKGTQYF. DNA for the CDR3: TGCAGTGTGTCGGGGGGGAAAGGGACCCAGTACTTC.

This clonotype was seen more than once but under ten times. The chain joins TRBV5-1 to TRBJ2-5; D ambiguous. The V gene lost 0 bases and the J gene lost 2 bases, with 11 bases spanning the gap. Germline V gene data show CDR1 as SGHRS and CDR2 as YFSETQ. This CDR3 contains 15 residues. Written as DNA, the CDR3 is TGCGCCAGCAGCTTGGAGGGCGCACCGCAAGAGACCCAGTACTTC. This codes for CASSLEGAPQETQYF. The full variable domain, with the rest looked up from reference TRBV5-1 and TRBJ2-5, is KAGVTQTPRYLIKTRGQQVTLSCSPISGHRSVSWYQQTPGQGLQFLFEYFSETQRNKGNFPGRFSGRQFSNSRSEMNVSTLELGDSALYLCASSLEGAPQETQYFGPGTRLLVL.

This clonotype has just a few counts. The chain combines TRBV30 with TRBJ1-5, with D possibly TRBD1 on 6 matching bases. This CDR3 comprises 15 residues. Germline V gives CDR1 GTSNPN, CDR2 SVGIG (reference sequence). V was pared by 1 base and J by 4 bases, with 14 bases between. CDR3 protein: CAWSDRAVGNQPQHF. The CDR3 DNA is TGTGCCTGGAGTGACAGGGCGGTAGGAAATCAGCCCCAGCATTTT.

This clonotype was seen at least ten times. The chain recombines TRBV4-2 with TRBJ2-1; 12 nucleotides align to TRBD2. The CDR3 loop spans 15 amino acids. V lost 4 bases and J lost 8; bases outside the gene matches: 6. Germline V gene data show CDR1 as LGHNA and CDR2 as YNFKEQ. The CDR3 coding sequence is TGTGCCAGCAGCCCTAGCGGGGGGGCTTCAGATGAGCAGTTCTTC. Its protein product is CASSPSGGASDEQFF.

The V call is TRBV7-8, the J call TRBJ1-5; no clear D gene. The germline gives CDR1 SGHVS, CDR2 FQNEAQ. V was trimmed by 1 base and J by 12 bases, leaving 13 bases between them. The CDR3 covers 13 residues. DNA of the CDR3: TGTGCCAGCAGCTTAGGTCTGGGCCGCTACCAGCATTTT. It is translated as CASSLGLGRYQHF.

This clonotype was seen at least ten times. In nucleotides, the CDR3 is TGTGCCAGCAGCTTACAGGGCCAAGAGACCCAGTACTTC. Its translation is CASSLQGQETQYF. This sequence joins TRBV7-2 and TRBJ2-5; TRBD1 is a possible D gene (5 bases). The V end lost 2 bases, the J end lost 1 base, and 5 bases lay between the germline ends. From germline, CDR1 is SGHTA and CDR2 FQGNSA. The CDR3 contains 13 residues. The full variable domain, its missing parts supplied by reference TRBV7-2 and TRBJ2-5, is GAGVSQSPSNKVTEKGKDVELRCDPISGHTALYWYRQSLGQGLEFLIYFQGNSAPDKSGLPSDRFSAERTGGSVSTLTIQRTQQEDSAVYLCASSLQGQETQYFGPGTRLLVL.

This clonotype was seen only a few times. The chain has TRBV7-2 and TRBJ2-7; D uncertain. V lost 5 bases, J lost 2 bases, and 16 bases lay in between. This CDR3 region has 15 residues. Looked up from germline, CDR1 is SGHTA and CDR2 is FQGNSA. CDR3 in amino acids: CASSLELGPTYEQYF. Written as DNA, the CDR3 is TGTGCCAGCAGCCTGGAACTCGGGCCGACCTACGAGCAGTACTTC.

This clonotype was found a few times. The CDR3 reads CASTPGGSRTDTQYF. DNA of the CDR3: TGTGCCAGTACCCCGGGGGGGTCCCGCACAGATACGCAGTATTTT. This sequence joins TRBV19 and TRBJ2-3; 8 nucleotides agree with TRBD2. This CDR3 has 15 amino acids. J was trimmed by 1 base and V by 7 bases; bases with no gene match: 7. The germline V gene encodes CDR1 LNHDA and CDR2 SQIVND (reference sequence).